A single sample is the source of the 12 T cell receptor beta chains below, sequenced in a study of glioma-infiltrating T cells. Amplification of TCR alpha and beta CDR3 regions from RNA used iRepertoire nested multiplex PCR. Each CDR3 protein is one row after TCRdb ran MiXCR on the multiplex PCR reads. This table has around 93,000 distinct CDR3 sequences, about 40% appearing once. Sequenced input: glioma tissue, nonneoplastic brain tissue, or PBMCs (not recorded which). The origin of the receptors is a human donor with low-grade glioma or glioblastoma, undergoing nonglioma brain surgery, or in good health (not recorded which).

This clonotype was seen at least ten times. V is TRBV2 and J is TRBJ1-6, with D possibly matching TRBD1 (6 bases). Germline CDR1 reads SNHLY; CDR2 reads FYNNEI. The CDR3 covers 15 residues. The V end was cut by 5 bases, the J end by 8 bases, with 16 bases between. CDR3 in DNA: TGTGCCAGCAGTACAGGGACCCCATATGATTCACCCCTCCACTTT. It yields the protein CASSTGTPYDSPLHF.

About this clonotype: Without the conserved terminal phenylalanine or tryptophan, this CDR3 likely stems from a read error. No DNA is shown, since the ends of the CDR3 on it are uncertain; the CDR3 is the one TCRdb lists. The gene calls are TRBV4-1 and TRBJ2-1; the table assigns TRBD2, which was not confirmed against the DNA. CDR1 is MGHRA, CDR2 YSYEKL, per germline. Both ends counted, the CDR3 spans 14 residues. CDR3 amino acids: CASSQEGGDNEQFG.

This sequence joins TRBV9 and TRBJ2-7; TRBD1 matches at 9 bases. Germline CDR1 SGDLS, CDR2 YYNGEE. V was pared by 3 bases and J by 3 bases, with 4 bases of the junction left unmatched. This CDR3 comprises 14 residues. In DNA, the CDR3 is TGTGCCAGCAGCGCGACAGGGGGAAACTACGAGCAGTACTTC. It codes for CASSATGGNYEQYF.

This clonotype was picked up many times. This chain joins TRBV7-9 and TRBJ1-1; D possibly corresponds to TRBD1 (6 bases). Germline CDR1 and CDR2: SEHNR and FQNEAQ (reference sequence). V lost 2 bases and J 1 base, leaving 11 bases between the germline ends. The CDR3 runs to 15 residues. CDR3 coding DNA: TGTGCCAGCAGCTTATTGGACAGCGGGAACACTGAAGCTTTCTTT. Protein: CASSLLDSGNTEAFF.

Concerning this clonotype: This sequence may be a read error, since a much larger clone differs from it by one base. This chain connects TRBV6-1 to TRBJ1-1; D is unclear. The CDR3 extends over 14 amino acids. Germline CDR1 MNHNS, CDR2 SASEGT. Trimming pared 11 bases from V and 3 bases from J, leaving 19 bases between. CDR3 residues: CASGDPPPDTEAFF. The CDR3 nucleotides read TGTGCCTCTGGGGATCCCCCGCCGGACACTGAAGCTTTCTTT.

This clonotype was seen at least ten times. V gene TRBV2 combines with J gene TRBJ1-5; a weak D match, TRBD1 (6 bases). V lost 1 base and J lost 0, with 7 bases in between. The CDR3 contains 15 residues. Germline V CDR1 and CDR2: SNHLY, FYNNEI. The CDR3 DNA sequence: TGTGCCAGCAGTGAAGTAGGGGGTAGCAATCAGCCCCAGCATTTT. This gives the protein CASSEVGGSNQPQHF.

This clonotype occurred many times. V usage is TRBV28 and J usage is TRBJ2-7; D might be TRBD1 (5 bases). CDR1 is MDHEN, CDR2 SYDVKM, per germline. V shed 5 bases and J shed 2 bases, with 16 bases lying between them. CDR3 length equals 15 residues. This CDR3 reads CASSRRAFSPYEQYF. Written as DNA, the CDR3 is TGTGCCAGCAGTCGCAGGGCCTTCTCTCCCTACGAGCAGTACTTC.

This clonotype showed up many times. The CDR3 sequence is CASSGDSRTSGPTSTDTQYF. CDR3 nucleotide sequence: TGTGCCAGCAGCGGCGATAGTAGGACTAGCGGGCCAACTAGCACAGATACGCAGTATTTT. J is TRBJ2-3 and V is TRBV7-6; 11 bases align to TRBD2. CDR3 length equals 20 residues. V gave up 5 bases and J gave up 0 bases; unmatched junction bases: 16. Germline CDR1 SGHVS, CDR2 FNYEAQ.

This clonotype occurred many times. This rearrangement joins TRBV9 to TRBJ1-5; D gene unclear. The CDR3 length is 15 residues. V was cut by 0 bases and J by 0 bases, with 7 bases left in between. CDR1 and CDR2 from the germline V gene are SGDLS and YYNGEE. CDR3 nucleotide sequence: TGTGCCAGCAGCGTAGAAGGAAATAGCAATCAGCCCCAGCATTTT. This codes for CASSVEGNSNQPQHF.

V usage is TRBV6-5 and J usage is TRBJ2-7, with D maybe TRBD1 (5 bases). This CDR3 comprises 13 residues. Germline CDR1 reads MNHEY; CDR2 reads SVGAGI. As DNA, the CDR3 is TGCGCCAGCAGGCAGGGCGTCTTCTACGAGCAGTACGTC. It is translated as CASRQGVFYEQYV.

The sample holds one count of this clonotype. CDR3 sequence (DNA): TGCAGTGCCAGCAGCCCCTCGGCGGGCACGGGACTAGCTGAGAAAGAGACCCAGTACTTC. Protein sequence: CSASSPSAGTGLAEKETQYF. This chain connects TRBV20-1 to TRBJ2-5; 9 bases fit TRBD2. J lost 3 bases, V lost 6 bases, and 26 bases had no gene match. The CDR3 is made up of 20 amino acids. Germline V lookup: CDR1 DFQATT, CDR2 SNEGSKA (reference sequence).

V gene TRBV5-1 combines with J gene TRBJ1-2; D gene ambiguous. Germline values: CDR1 SGHRS, CDR2 YFSETQ. Trimming left V 4 bases short and J 3 bases short, with 13 bases between. The CDR3 consists of 14 residues. CDR3 amino acids: CASSPGLRDYGYTF. CDR3 DNA sequence: TGCGCCAGCAGCCCCGGACTGAGGGACTATGGCTACACCTTC.